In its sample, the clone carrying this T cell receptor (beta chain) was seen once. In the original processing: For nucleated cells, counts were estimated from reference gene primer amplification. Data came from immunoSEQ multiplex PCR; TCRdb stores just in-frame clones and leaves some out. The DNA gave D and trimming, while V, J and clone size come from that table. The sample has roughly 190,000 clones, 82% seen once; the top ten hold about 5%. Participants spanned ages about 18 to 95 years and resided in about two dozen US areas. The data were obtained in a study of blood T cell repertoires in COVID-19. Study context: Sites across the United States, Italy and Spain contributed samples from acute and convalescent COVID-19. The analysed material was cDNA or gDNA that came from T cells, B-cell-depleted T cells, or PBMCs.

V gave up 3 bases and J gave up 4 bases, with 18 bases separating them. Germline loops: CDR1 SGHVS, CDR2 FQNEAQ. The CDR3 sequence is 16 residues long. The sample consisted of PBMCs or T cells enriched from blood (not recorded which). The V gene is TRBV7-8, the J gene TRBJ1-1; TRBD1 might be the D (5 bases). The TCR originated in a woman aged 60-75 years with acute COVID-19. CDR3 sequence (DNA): TGTGCCAGCAGCTTTTCTCACGTCTCCCAGGGCACTGAAGCTTTCTTT. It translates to CASSFSHVSQGTEAFF.